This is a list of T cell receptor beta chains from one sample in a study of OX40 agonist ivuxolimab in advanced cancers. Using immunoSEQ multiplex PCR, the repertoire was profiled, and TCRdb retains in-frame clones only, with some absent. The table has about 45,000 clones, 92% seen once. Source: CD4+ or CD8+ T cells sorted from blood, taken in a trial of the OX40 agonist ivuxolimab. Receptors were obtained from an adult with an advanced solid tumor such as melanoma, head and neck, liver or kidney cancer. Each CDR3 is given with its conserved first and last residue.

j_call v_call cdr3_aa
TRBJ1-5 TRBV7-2 CASSSPGRETGEPQHF
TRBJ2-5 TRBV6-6 CASSSLRGRGETQYF
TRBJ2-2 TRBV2 CASSGLGQNLHGELFF
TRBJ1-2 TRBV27 CASSSLPLTEYGYTF
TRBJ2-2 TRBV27 CASSLWGLAGLNTGELFF
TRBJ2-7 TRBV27 CASSLSGGLALEQYF
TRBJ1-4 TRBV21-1 CASSPGQGGTTNEKLFF
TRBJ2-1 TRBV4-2 CASSQEMWLNPDNEQFF
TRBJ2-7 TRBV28 CASSESGTQEQYF
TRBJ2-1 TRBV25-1 CASSGSLLRGGTYNEQFF
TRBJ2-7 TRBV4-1 CASSQPTGDWAYEQYF
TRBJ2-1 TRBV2 CASRGETGGSAYNEQFF
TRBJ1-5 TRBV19 CASPLPGSSNQPQHF
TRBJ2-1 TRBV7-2 CASSFGLAGGGSYNEQFF
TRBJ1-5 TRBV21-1 CASSKRGYDQPQHF
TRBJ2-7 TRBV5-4 CASSLAAGAYEQYF
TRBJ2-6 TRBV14 CASRGVSGTTGANVLTF
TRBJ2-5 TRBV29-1 CSVEDGRYPYQETQYF
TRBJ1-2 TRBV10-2 CASREDRDGYTF